This T cell receptor (beta chain) was identified during a study of T cells in Graves' hyperthyroidism and ophthalmopathy. Study-wide background: Blood was drawn when the patient was first diagnosed and still untreated. Findings and limits, study-wide: Most thyroid-expanded clonotypes above 0.001 were also found in blood.

CDR3 length: 15 residues. J gave up 8 bases and V 6 bases, and 7 bases lay outside the gene matches. This clonotype appeared a few times. Its specificity is not known. The CDR3 regions of TCR beta were amplified from RNA transcripts. The study used the HTBI primer set for a first-round RT-PCR of the TCR CDR3. TCRdb reprocessed the multiplex PCR reads with MiXCR, giving one entry per CDR3 protein. The data hold hundreds of thousands of distinct CDR3 sequences, with roughly 24% observed a single time. This clonotype was obtained from a woman in her twenties or thirties with Graves' ophthalmopathy. What was sequenced was blood. The chain recombines TRBV12-3 or TRBV12-4 with TRBJ2-1; 13 bases agree with TRBD2. CDR3 coding DNA: TGTGCCAGCAGAGCCGGGACTAGCGGGGCTTATGAGCAGTTCTTC. Translated, it gives CASRAGTSGAYEQFF.